The next 10 T cell receptor beta chains were all read from a single sample in a study of cytomegalovirus exposure and HLA in healthy donors. In the PCR, 60 Vbeta and 13 Jbeta primers were used. Profiling relied on immunoSEQ multiplex PCR, and the TCRdb table lists in-frame clones only, not all of them. This table has 200,000 to 300,000 clones, roughly 81% appearing once. The specimen sequenced was PBMCs. These receptors originate from a woman aged 35 to 49 in good health and CMV-seropositive.

V usage is TRBV6-6 and J usage is TRBJ2-3; D might be TRBD2 (5 bases). Trimming took 2 bases from V and 0 from J, leaving 12 bases between them. The CDR3 totals 16 residues. From germline, CDR1 is MNHNY and CDR2 SVGAGI (reference sequence). The DNA for the CDR3 is TGTGCCAGCAGTTACGTTTCTGGGAGTAGCACAGATACGCAGTATTTT. Translated, it gives CASSYVSGSSTDTQYF.

The chain recombines TRBV6-6 with TRBJ2-7; 7 bases map to TRBD2. The CDR3 extends over 16 amino acids. V trimming: 5 bases; J trimming: 4 bases; junction bases outside the gene matches: 14. Germline loops: CDR1 MNHNY, CDR2 SVGAGI (reference sequence). The CDR3 loop reads CASSLGDFLGGYEQYF. CDR3 nucleotide sequence: TGTGCCAGCAGTCTTGGGGACTTTCTGGGGGGGTACGAGCAGTACTTC.

J is TRBJ1-2 and V is TRBV20-1; weak D call: TRBD1 (5 bases). The CDR3 consists of 10 residues. V was pared by 3 bases and J by 8 bases, with 7 bases between. The germline CDR1 and CDR2 sequences are DFQATT and SNEGSKA (reference sequence). CDR3 in DNA: TGCAGTGCTAGGACAGACGGCTACACCTTC. It is translated as CSARTDGYTF.

This clone was seen just once. The chain joins TRBV19 to TRBJ1-5; D ambiguous. V shed 5 bases and J shed 8 bases, with 13 bases lying between them. The CDR3 length is 13 residues. Germline V CDR1 and CDR2: LNHDA, SQIVND (reference sequence). The CDR3 region is CASSSVSSEPQHF. The CDR3 region has the DNA TGTGCCAGTAGTTCGGTGTCGTCTGAGCCCCAGCATTTT.

This chain links TRBV5-1 with TRBJ2-5; 15 nucleotides line up with TRBD2. The CDR3 contains 16 residues. V was clipped by 4 bases and J by 2 bases; unmatched bases: 3. Germline CDR1 is SGHRS and CDR2 is YFSETQ. The CDR3 nucleotides read TGCGCCAGCAGCCCCGGACTAGCGGGAGGGCAAGAGACCCAGTACTTC. Translating it yields CASSPGLAGGQETQYF.

This rearrangement joins TRBV28 to TRBJ2-7; D not certain. The CDR3 covers 13 residues. The ends were cut back, 5 bases at V and 6 bases at J, with 14 bases in the middle. Germline V gene lookup returns CDR1 MDHEN and CDR2 SYDVKM. Written as DNA, the CDR3 is TGTGCCAGCAGTGGCCCTGTTACCCTCGAGCAGTACTTC. This translates into CASSGPVTLEQYF. Full variable domain (remainder filled in from reference TRBV28 and TRBJ2-7): DVKVTQSSRYLVKRTGEKVFLECVQDMDHENMFWYRQDPGLGLRLIYFSYDVKMKEKGDIPEGYSVSREKKERFSLILESASTNQTSMYLCASSGPVTLEQYFGPGTRLTVT.

This chain uses TRBV28 with TRBJ2-7; 9 positions agree with TRBD1. CDR1 and CDR2 from the germline V gene are MDHEN and SYDVKM. Trimming took 6 bases from V and 0 from J; bases not matched to a gene: 3. The CDR3 runs 14 residues. The CDR3 protein is CASRGTGSSYEQYF. The CDR3 nucleotides read TGTGCCAGCAGGGGGACAGGGAGCTCCTACGAGCAGTACTTC.

This clone occurred once. The V gene is TRBV6-1, the J gene TRBJ2-3; TRBD1 might be the D (6 bases). Trimming removed 6 bases from V and 5 bases from J, with 15 bases in between. This CDR3 is 14 amino acids long. Per the germline V gene, CDR1 is MNHNS and CDR2 is SASEGT. The CDR3 coding sequence is TGTGCCAGCAGACAGGGAGAAGTGGGAGATACGCAGTATTTT. Translation gives CASRQGEVGDTQYF.

The V gene is TRBV23-1, the J gene TRBJ2-5, with a weak D call TRBD1 (6 bases). TRBV23-1 is annotated as an ORF whose role is uncertain. There are 14 residues in the CDR3. Trimming left V 4 bases short and J 4 bases short, with 13 bases between. The CDR3 sequence: CASSPTGLGETQYF. The CDR3 coding sequence is TGCGCCAGCAGTCCCACAGGGCTGGGAGAGACCCAGTACTTC.

In its sample, this clone was seen once. The V and J genes are TRBV7-2 and TRBJ2-5; TRBD1 matches 7 bases. V gave up 0 bases and J gave up 0 bases; unmatched junction bases: 7. This CDR3 comprises 17 residues. Germline CDR1 and CDR2: SGHTA and FQGNSA. CDR3 sequence: CASSLAPGQRNQETQYF. CDR3 bases: TGTGCCAGCAGCTTAGCACCGGGACAGAGGAACCAAGAGACCCAGTACTTC.